Given below is one T cell receptor (beta chain) in context. The sample is drawn from a study of blood T cell repertoires in COVID-19. Overall study context: T cells, B-cell-depleted T cells, or PBMCs provided the cDNA or gDNA that served as material.

Per the original data handling: Using reference gene primer amplification, nucleated cell counts were estimated. TCRdb keeps only in-frame clones here, not all; method: immunoSEQ multiplex PCR. V, J and clone size derive from that table, while D and trimming were established from the DNA sequence. Of fewer than 130,000 clones listed, 70% to 90% were seen once; the top ten hold around 4.9%. This CDR3 is built from 14 residues. V gave up 5 bases and J gave up 8 bases, with 18 bases separating them. CDR1 is SEHNR and CDR2 is FQNEAQ in the germline V gene (reference sequence). The sample was peripheral blood. This sequence joins TRBV7-9 and TRBJ1-2; D possibly corresponds to TRBD1 (5 bases). This clonotype was sampled from a human donor in a cohort sampled during active COVID-19. CDR3 residues: CASSVGPAGGGYTF. The CDR3 DNA reads as TGTGCCAGCAGCGTTGGGCCCGCCGGGGGAGGCTACACCTTC.